Given below is one T cell receptor (beta chain) in context. Authors' data handling: Estimation of nucleated cell counts relied on the amplification of reference gene primers. Profiling relied on immunoSEQ multiplex PCR, and the TCRdb table lists in-frame clones only, not all of them. V and J calls and clone size come straight from that table; D and trimming were deduced from the DNA. The sample records about 160,000 clones, approximately 90% being singletons. Germline trimming cut 8 bases from V and 5 bases from J; bases unmatched to any gene: 6. CDR1 is MNHEY, CDR2 SVGAGI, per germline. The CDR3 has 13 residues. This sample was taken from a study of blood T cell repertoires in COVID-19. Overall study: Sites across the United States, Italy and Spain contributed samples from acute and convalescent COVID-19. From T cells, B-cell-depleted T cells, or PBMCs came the material, which was cDNA or gDNA.

The receptor's source is a man aged 18-30 years with acute or convalescent COVID-19. The V and J genes are TRBV6-5 and TRBJ1-5; 7 bases agree with TRBD1. Sequenced input: peripheral blood. This CDR3 is CASVGQVHQPQHF. The CDR3 DNA reads TGTGCCAGCGTCGGACAGGTGCATCAGCCCCAGCATTTT.